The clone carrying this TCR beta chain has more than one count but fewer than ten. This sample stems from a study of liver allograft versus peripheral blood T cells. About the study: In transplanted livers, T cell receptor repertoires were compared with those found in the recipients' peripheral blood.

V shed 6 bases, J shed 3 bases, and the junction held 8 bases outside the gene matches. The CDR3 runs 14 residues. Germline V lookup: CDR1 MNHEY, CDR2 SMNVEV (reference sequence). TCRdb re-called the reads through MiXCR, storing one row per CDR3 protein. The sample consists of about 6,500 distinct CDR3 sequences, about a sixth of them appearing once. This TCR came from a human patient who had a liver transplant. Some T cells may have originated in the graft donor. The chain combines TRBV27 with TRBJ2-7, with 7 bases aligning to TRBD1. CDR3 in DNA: TGTGCCAGCAGCTATACAGGGGATTTCTACGAGCAGTACTTC. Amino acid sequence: CASSYTGDFYEQYF.